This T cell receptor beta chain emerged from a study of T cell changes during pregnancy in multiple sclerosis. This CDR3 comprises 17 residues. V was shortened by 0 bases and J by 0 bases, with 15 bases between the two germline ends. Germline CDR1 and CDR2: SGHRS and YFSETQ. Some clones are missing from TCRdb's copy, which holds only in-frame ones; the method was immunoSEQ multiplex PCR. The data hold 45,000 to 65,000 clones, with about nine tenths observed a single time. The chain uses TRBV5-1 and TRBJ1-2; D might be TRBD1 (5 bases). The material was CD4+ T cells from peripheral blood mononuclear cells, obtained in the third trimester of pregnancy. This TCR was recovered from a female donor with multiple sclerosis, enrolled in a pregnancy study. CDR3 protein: CASSLEVGTGANYGYTF. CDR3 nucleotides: TGCGCCAGCAGCTTGGAGGTAGGAACAGGAGCTAACTATGGCTACACCTTC.